Presented here are 26 T cell receptor beta chains from one specimen sequenced in a study of blood T cell repertoires in COVID-19. Profiled with immunoSEQ multiplex PCR; TCRdb holds only in-frame clones, not every one. Altogether more than 200,000 clones are present, 65% to 85% being singletons, with the ten largest covering 7.9%. Sequencing input: peripheral blood. The source is a woman older than 75 with acute or convalescent COVID-19.

This clone has just a few counts. The chain uses TRBV4-2 and TRBJ2-7, with D possibly being TRBD1 (5 bases). CDR1 is LGHNA, CDR2 YNFKEQ, per germline. CDR3 length: 17 amino acids. V was cut by 1 base and J by 0 bases, with 16 bases left in between. CDR3 in DNA: TGTGCCAGCAGCCAAGTCTCAGGGAACCCGAGCTCCTACGAGCAGTACTTC. Its protein is CASSQVSGNPSSYEQYF.

The rearrangement joins TRBV18 to TRBJ2-2; TRBD2 matches 13 bases. This CDR3 has 19 amino acids. Losses at the gene ends were 3 bases for V and 0 bases for J; bases not matched to a gene: 7. CDR1 is KGHSH, CDR2 LQKENI, per germline. CDR3 sequence reads: CASSPLGLAGATNTGELFF. DNA of the CDR3: TGTGCCAGCTCACCTCTTGGACTAGCGGGGGCCACGAACACCGGGGAGCTGTTTTTT.

The V and J genes are TRBV2 and TRBJ1-5; 9 positions agree with TRBD1. Trimming cost V 3 bases and J 5 bases; bases outside gene matches: 2. The CDR3 runs 14 residues. CDR1 and CDR2 from the germline V gene are SNHLY and FYNNEI. The CDR3 loop reads CASSEDRGDQPQHF. CDR3 in DNA: TGTGCCAGCAGTGAGGACAGGGGCGATCAGCCCCAGCATTTT.

This clone was recorded once. The chain has TRBV7-9 and TRBJ1-6; TRBD1 might be the D (5 bases). V was cut by 2 bases and J by 3 bases, with 11 bases left in between. The CDR3 length is 16 residues. CDR1 and CDR2 (germline): SEHNR, FQNEAQ (reference sequence). The CDR3 nucleotides read TGTGCCAGCAGCTTATCTTCGGGGGACTATAATTCACCCCTCCACTTT. Its translation is CASSLSSGDYNSPLHF.

The J gene is TRBJ2-2, the V gene TRBV12-5; 9 bases match TRBD1. The CDR3 length is 18 residues. The J segment lost 1 base and the V segment lost 4 bases, leaving 10 bases of the junction unmatched. Germline V gene data show CDR1 as LGHNT and CDR2 as FRNRAP. The CDR3: CASGSFGTGKMNTGELFF. CDR3 bases: TGTGCTAGTGGTTCGTTCGGGACAGGGAAGATGAACACCGGGGAGCTGTTTTTT.

The chain joins TRBV6-5 to TRBJ2-1, with 7 positions matching TRBD1. The CDR3 has 14 amino acids. The trim removed 6 bases at V and 4 bases at J, leaving 6 bases unmatched. Germline CDR1 is MNHEY and CDR2 is SVGAGI. In nucleotides, the CDR3 is TGTGCCAGCAGCAAGGGACAGCCTTACAATGAGCAGTTCTTC. Protein: CASSKGQPYNEQFF.

The sample holds a few counts of this clone. V and J are TRBV16 and TRBJ1-6, with TRBD1 as a possible D gene (5 bases). The CDR3 has 13 residues. Germline CDR1 and CDR2: KGHSY and FQNENV. V lost 2 bases and J 10 bases, leaving 9 bases between the germline ends. In DNA, the CDR3 is TGTGCCAGCAGCCAAGGGGGGGAGTCACCCCTCCACTTT. It encodes CASSQGGESPLHF. The complete variable domain, with remaining parts taken from reference TRBV16 and TRBJ1-6, reads GEEVAQTPKHLVRGEGQKAKLYCAPIKGHSYVFWYQQVLKNEFKFLISFQNENVFDETGMPKERFSAKCLPNSPCSLEIQATKLEDSAVYFCASSQGGESPLHFGNGTRLTVT.

This chain connects TRBV6-1 to TRBJ1-6; D may be TRBD1 (6 bases). V was trimmed by 3 bases and J by 6 bases, leaving 9 bases between them. Per germline, CDR1 MNHNS and CDR2 SASEGT. The CDR3 totals 14 residues. CDR3 in amino acids: CASSDTGLNSPLHF. Here the CDR3 DNA reads TGTGCCAGCAGTGATACAGGGCTTAATTCACCCCTCCACTTT.

This clone was counted between two and nine times. This chain uses TRBV5-1 with TRBJ1-1; weak D call: TRBD1 (5 bases). Germline V gene data show CDR1 as SGHRS and CDR2 as YFSETQ. Trimming stripped 1 base from V and 2 bases from J, with 9 bases between. There are 14 residues in the CDR3. Here the CDR3 reads CASSLTQGNTEAFF. The CDR3 DNA reads TGCGCCAGCAGCTTGACTCAGGGTAACACTGAAGCTTTCTTT.

This clone has only one observation. The rearrangement joins TRBV9 to TRBJ2-2; no clear D. The CDR3 loop spans 13 amino acids. The V and J ends lost 0 bases and 5 bases respectively, with 5 bases between them. The germline V gene encodes CDR1 SGDLS and CDR2 YYNGEE. Here the CDR3 reads CASSVVETGELFF. CDR3 DNA sequence: TGTGCCAGCAGCGTAGTGGAGACCGGGGAGCTGTTTTTT.

The V gene is TRBV19, the J gene TRBJ1-5, with D maybe TRBD1 (5 bases). Germline V gives CDR1 LNHDA, CDR2 SQIVND (reference sequence). The CDR3 is 14 residues long. V lost 3 bases, J lost 3 bases, and 9 bases lay in between. The CDR3 loop is CASSISGYNQPQHF. As DNA, the CDR3 is TGTGCCAGTAGTATTTCAGGGTACAATCAGCCCCAGCATTTT.

The chain recombines TRBV2 with TRBJ2-6, with D uncertain. Trimming cost V 6 bases and J 0 bases, with 9 bases left between them. CDR1 is SNHLY, CDR2 FYNNEI, per germline. This CDR3 is 15 amino acids long. The CDR3 here is CASSLVHSGANVLTF. The CDR3 bases are TGTGCCAGCAGCCTTGTACACTCTGGGGCCAACGTCCTGACTTTC.

The V gene is TRBV19, the J gene TRBJ2-2; 10 nucleotides line up with TRBD2. CDR3 length: 18 residues. After removal of 9 bases from V and 0 bases from J, the junction contained 13 bases not matched to a gene. The germline V gene has CDR1 LNHDA and CDR2 SQIVND (reference sequence). The chain's CDR3 is CASRLAGDKRANTGELFF. The CDR3 nucleotides are TGTGCCAGCCGACTAGCGGGTGATAAGCGCGCGAACACCGGGGAGCTGTTTTTT. Variable domain in full (rest from reference TRBV19 and TRBJ2-2): DGGITQSPKYLFRKEGQNVTLSCEQNLNHDAMYWYRQDPGQGLRLIYYSQIVNDFQKGDIAEGYSVSREKKESFPLTVTSAQKNPTAFYLCASRLAGDKRANTGELFFGEGSRLTVL.

The chain recombines TRBV9 with TRBJ2-2, with 7 positions matching TRBD2. There are 15 residues in the CDR3. J lost 3 bases, V lost 3 bases, and 5 bases had no gene match. Germline CDR1 and CDR2: SGDLS and YYNGEE. Here the CDR3 DNA reads TGTGCCAGCAGCGCCGGACTAGTTGACACCGGGGAGCTGTTTTTT. Protein product: CASSAGLVDTGELFF.

This chain links TRBV19 with TRBJ1-5; 7 bases match TRBD1. Germline trimming cut 6 bases from V and 4 bases from J; bases unmatched to any gene: 9. The CDR3 spans 15 residues. CDR1 is LNHDA and CDR2 is SQIVND in the germline V gene (reference sequence). The CDR3 sequence is CASRPGQSVNQPQHF. CDR3 nucleotide sequence: TGTGCCAGTAGACCGGGACAGTCGGTTAATCAGCCCCAGCATTTT.

About this clone: The same CDR3 arises from other DNA sequences in this sample as well. The CDR3 sequence is CASSLGQKETQYF. In DNA form, the CDR3 reads TGTGCCAGCAGCTTAGGGCAGAAAGAGACCCAGTACTTC. The V call is TRBV11-2, the J call TRBJ2-5; D is unclear. V lost 1 base and J lost 3, with 6 bases in between. This CDR3 comprises 13 residues. Germline assignment: CDR1 SGHAT and CDR2 FQNNGV.

This clone occurred a few times. This chain uses TRBV28 with TRBJ1-2; D unresolved. Trimming left V 6 bases short and J 7 bases short, with 18 bases between. CDR1 is MDHEN, CDR2 SYDVKM, per germline. This CDR3 comprises 14 residues. The CDR3 DNA reads as TGTGCCAGCAGCTTGGTACAAGTGGCGGGTGGCTACACCTTC. This encodes CASSLVQVAGGYTF.

V usage is TRBV19 and J usage is TRBJ1-5, with D possibly matching TRBD1 (5 bases). V was trimmed by 3 bases and J by 0 bases, leaving 9 bases between them. Germline assignment: CDR1 LNHDA and CDR2 SQIVND (reference sequence). The CDR3 consists of 15 residues. CDR3 coding DNA: TGTGCCAGTAGTATTCGGGGGTTTAGCAATCAGCCCCAGCATTTT. Encoded protein: CASSIRGFSNQPQHF.

The CDR3 region is CASSVGVTGELFF. CDR3 DNA sequence: TGCGCCAGCAGCGTGGGAGTCACCGGGGAGCTGTTTTTT. V gene TRBV4-1 combines with J gene TRBJ2-2; maybe TRBD2 (5 bases). Looked up from germline, CDR1 is MGHRA and CDR2 is YSYEKL. V was trimmed by 5 bases and J by 4 bases, leaving 8 bases between them. The CDR3 extends over 13 amino acids.

The chain is built from TRBV23-1 and TRBJ1-4; possibly TRBD1 for D (6 bases). TRBV23-1 is identified as an open reading frame with a role that is uncertain. The V end was cut by 1 base, the J end by 5 bases, with 11 bases between. The CDR3 contains 15 residues. The CDR3 sequence is CASSQFRTENEKLFF. The CDR3 region has the DNA TGCGCCAGCAGTCAATTCAGGACAGAGAATGAAAAACTGTTTTTT.

This clone was counted once. The chain employs TRBV30 and TRBJ1-2; D uncertain. The CDR3 consists of 13 residues. From germline, CDR1 is GTSNPN and CDR2 SVGIG (reference sequence). The ends were cut back, 1 base at V and 4 bases at J, with 10 bases in the middle. CDR3 in DNA: TGTGCCTGGAGTGGTACGAGGGCCTATGGCTACACCTTC. Protein: CAWSGTRAYGYTF.

The CDR3 loop reads CASSQEGSNQPQHF. The CDR3 DNA reads as TGTGCCAGCAGCCAGGAGGGGAGCAATCAGCCCCAGCATTTT. The gene calls are TRBV2 and TRBJ1-5, with a weak D call TRBD1 (5 bases). Germline V gene data show CDR1 as SNHLY and CDR2 as FYNNEI. The CDR3 extends over 14 amino acids. V lost 6 bases and J lost 1, with 10 bases in between.

This chain links TRBV3-1 (or the pseudogene TRBV3-2) with TRBJ2-2; 10 bases are a match to TRBD1. CDR3 length equals 15 residues. V lost 3 bases to trimming and J lost 7 bases; unmatched junction nucleotides: 5. Germline-derived CDR1 and CDR2 are LGHDT and YNNKEL (reference sequence). The CDR3 DNA follows: TGTGCCAGCAGCCAGGGGACAGGGGCGGGCGGGGAGCTGTTTTTT. It codes for CASSQGTGAGGELFF.

This clone was observed a single time. The chain has TRBV15 and TRBJ2-1, with 10 bases identical to TRBD2. Germline CDR1 reads LNHNV; CDR2 reads YYDKDF (reference sequence). This CDR3 region has 16 residues. With 2 bases clipped from V and 4 bases from J, the junction kept 5 bases outside the gene matches. The CDR3 sequence: CATSRSGGGTYNEQFF. CDR3 in DNA: TGTGCCACCAGCAGAAGCGGGGGGGGAACATACAATGAGCAGTTCTTC.

The V gene is TRBV19, the J gene TRBJ1-1; 7 bases agree with TRBD1. There are 16 residues in the CDR3. Germline V lookup: CDR1 LNHDA, CDR2 SQIVND (reference sequence). The J segment lost 0 bases and the V segment lost 4 bases, leaving 8 bases of the junction unmatched. CDR3 sequence: CASSNKLGTVNTEAFF. CDR3 DNA sequence: TGTGCCAGTAGTAATAAGCTGGGGACAGTGAACACTGAAGCTTTCTTT.

The chain recombines TRBV15 with TRBJ2-3, with 10 bases fitting TRBD2. J was trimmed by 3 bases and V by 2 bases; bases with no gene match: 8. This CDR3 comprises 17 residues. The germline V gene has CDR1 LNHNV and CDR2 YYDKDF (reference sequence). This chain's CDR3 is CATSRSLAGSGTDTQYF. As DNA, the CDR3 is TGTGCCACCAGCAGATCACTAGCGGGGAGTGGGACAGATACGCAGTATTTT.